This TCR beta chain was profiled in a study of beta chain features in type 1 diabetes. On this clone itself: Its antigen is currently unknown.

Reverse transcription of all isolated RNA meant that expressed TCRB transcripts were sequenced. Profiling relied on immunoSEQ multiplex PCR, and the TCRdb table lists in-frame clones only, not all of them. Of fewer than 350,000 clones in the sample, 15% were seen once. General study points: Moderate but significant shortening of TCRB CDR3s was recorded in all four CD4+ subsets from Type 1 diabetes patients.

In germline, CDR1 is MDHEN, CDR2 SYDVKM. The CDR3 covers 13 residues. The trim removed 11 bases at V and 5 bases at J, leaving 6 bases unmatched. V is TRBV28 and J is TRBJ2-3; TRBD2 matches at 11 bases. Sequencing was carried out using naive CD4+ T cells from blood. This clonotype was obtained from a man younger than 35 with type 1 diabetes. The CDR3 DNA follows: TGTGCCGGAACTAGCGGGAGTGGAGATACGCAGTATTTT. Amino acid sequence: CAGTSGSGDTQYF.